A single TCR beta chain is shown here with its context. This entry is derived from a study of beta chain features in type 1 diabetes. Study background: Summed over all samples, the examined sorted cells came to fewer than 120,000,000.

The sequenced template was cDNA made from the entire isolated RNA. Sequenced by immunoSEQ multiplex PCR; TCRdb stores in-frame clones only, minus some. The sample yields about 620,000 clones, roughly 15% seen once. Central memory, naive, regulatory and stem cell-like memory CD4+ cells were sorted by CD45RO/CCR7/CD25/CD127/CD95/CD27. CDR1 is SGHTA, CDR2 FQGNSA, per germline. The CDR3 runs to 15 residues. V lost 5 bases and J lost 8, with 21 bases in between. The chain employs TRBV7-2 and TRBJ1-2; D is unclear. Sequencing was performed on naive CD4+ T cells from blood. This receptor was obtained from a man in his late teens or twenties in good health. DNA of the CDR3: TGTGCCAGCAGCACAAAGTACACGGGATTTCGAGGCTACACCTTC. It yields the protein CASSTKYTGFRGYTF.